The rows below give T cell receptor beta chains drawn from one sample of a study of shared clonotypes between healthy human individuals. Profiled with immunoSEQ multiplex PCR; TCRdb holds only in-frame clones, not every one. The sample shows about 2.1 million clones, just under 95% of them seen only once. The material sequenced was naive CD8+ T cells from PBMCs. These receptors all stem from a man younger than 35 in good health. Some clones in this sample may be carry-over from other donors' samples. CDR3s leave out the opening cysteine and the closing phenylalanine or tryptophan. The order of the fields is D gene, V gene, J gene, CDR3 protein. D genes are given only for firm matches.

TRBD1	TRBV11-2	TRBJ1-1	ASSSRQGSNSEAF
NA	TRBV28	TRBJ1-1	ASVENTEAF
NA	TRBV11-2	TRBJ1-2	ASSPGLRSGYGYT
NA	TRBV13	TRBJ1-2	ASSSGRYGYT
TRBD1	TRBV9	TRBJ2-1	ASSAWTGNEQF
TRBD1	TRBV7-2	TRBJ2-5	ASSGRDREQETQY
NA	TRBV13	TRBJ2-1	ASSPETRSNEQF
NA	TRBV15	TRBJ1-2	ATSRDRGIANYGYT
NA	TRBV19	TRBJ1-1	ASSISGAEAF
NA	TRBV27	TRBJ2-5	ASSPLTGRVQETQY
NA	TRBV4-2	TRBJ1-1	ASSQGGSAEAF
NA	TRBV28	TRBJ2-7	ASTPDSTWGSEQY
NA	TRBV30	TRBJ2-3	AWSVLQDTQY
TRBD1	TRBV5-6	TRBJ1-2	ASSLGQGINGYT
NA	TRBV19	TRBJ1-5	ASTYRIGYSNQPQH
NA	TRBV7-9	TRBJ2-1	ASSLALRPDNEQF
TRBD2	TRBV7-9	TRBJ2-5	ASSLTTSGQETQY
NA	TRBV6-1	TRBJ2-7	ASRLTGIHEQY
NA	TRBV4-1	TRBJ2-2	ASSQGPRNTGELF
TRBD1	TRBV19	TRBJ1-2	ASSTDRGAPYGYT
NA	TRBV9	TRBJ1-5	ASSEGGVPYQPQH
NA	TRBV5-1	TRBJ2-7	ASSSPSYEQY
NA	TRBV20-1	TRBJ1-1	RISERTEAF
NA	TRBV27	TRBJ1-1	ASSFGVGTEAF
NA	TRBV2	TRBJ1-1	ASSDGAMNTEAF
TRBD1	TRBV9	TRBJ1-1	ASSADRVMNTEAF
NA	TRBV27	TRBJ2-7	ASSFLPHYEQY
NA	TRBV4-1	TRBJ1-1	ASSQLNTEAF
NA	TRBV19	TRBJ2-5	ASSISGGETQY
NA	TRBV29-1	TRBJ2-7	SGRGAGEQY
NA	TRBV6-5	TRBJ2-6	ASSPSHSGANVLT
NA	TRBV9	TRBJ2-1	ASSVASYNEQF
NA	TRBV7-3	TRBJ1-1	ASSPLGRRRTEAF
NA	TRBV5-6	TRBJ1-3	ASSWGDGPSSGNTIY